The 4 T cell receptor beta chains listed next were all sequenced from one sample in a study of shared clonotypes between healthy human individuals. TCRdb keeps only in-frame clones here, not all; method: immunoSEQ multiplex PCR. The data show about 2.5 million clones, 85% to 95% seen once. Specimen: naive CD4+ T cells from PBMCs. Indicated subset: CD45RA+ positively selected. All receptors come from a man younger than 30 in good health. Some clones in this sample may be carry-over from other donors' samples.

This chain connects TRBV4-1 to TRBJ2-5; no reliable D call. Germline V CDR1 and CDR2: MGHRA, YSYEKL. V lost 5 bases and J lost 5, with 12 bases in between. There are 13 residues in the CDR3. For the CDR3, the DNA is TGCGCCAGCAGCGCCATTATTCGGGAGACCCAGTACTTC. This sequence encodes CASSAIIRETQYF.

The chain carries TRBV4-3 and TRBJ1-2; 8 bases map to TRBD1. The junction had 9 bases not matched to a gene; V was cut back by 1 base and J by 8 bases. There are 15 residues in the CDR3. Per germline, CDR1 LGHNA and CDR2 YSLEER. DNA for the CDR3: TGCGCCAGCAGCCAAGTTCCAGGGGGCGCGTGGGGCTACACCTTC. Its protein is CASSQVPGGAWGYTF.

The chain employs TRBV9 and TRBJ2-6; D is ambiguous. Germline CDR1 and CDR2: SGDLS and YYNGEE. Trimming pared 0 bases from V and 12 bases from J, leaving 10 bases between. This CDR3 comprises 13 residues. The CDR3 loop is CASSVVSGSVLTF. The CDR3 DNA follows: TGTGCCAGCAGCGTAGTGAGTGGCAGCGTCCTGACTTTC.

The rearrangement joins TRBV5-4 to TRBJ2-5; 7 nucleotides align to TRBD2. The CDR3 is 14 residues long. Trimming cost V 6 bases and J 4 bases; bases outside gene matches: 9. Germline loops: CDR1 SGHNT, CDR2 YYREEE (reference sequence). CDR3 sequence reads: CASTWGGASETQYF. CDR3 coding DNA: TGTGCCAGCACCTGGGGGGGAGCGTCAGAGACCCAGTACTTC.